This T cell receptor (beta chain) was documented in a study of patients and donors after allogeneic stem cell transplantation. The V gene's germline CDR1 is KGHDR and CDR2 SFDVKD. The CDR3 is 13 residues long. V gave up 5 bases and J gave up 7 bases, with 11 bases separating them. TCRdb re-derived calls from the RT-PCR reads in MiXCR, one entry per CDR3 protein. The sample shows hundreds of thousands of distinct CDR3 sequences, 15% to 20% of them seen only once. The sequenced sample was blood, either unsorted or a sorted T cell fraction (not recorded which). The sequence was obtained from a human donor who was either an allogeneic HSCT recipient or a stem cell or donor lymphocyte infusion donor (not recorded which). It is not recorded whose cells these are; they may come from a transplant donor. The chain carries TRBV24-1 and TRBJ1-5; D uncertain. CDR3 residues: CATSAQDRQPQHF. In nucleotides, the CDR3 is TGTGCCACCAGTGCCCAAGACCGGCAGCCCCAGCATTTT.